Each of the 19 T cell receptor beta chains below was sequenced from the same sample in a study of CD8 T cells in ankylosing spondylitis. TCRdb passed the 5' RACE reads through MiXCR, listing each CDR3 protein once. The sample shows 250,000 or so distinct CDR3 sequences, 20% to 30% of them seen only once. Material for sequencing was blood, either unsorted or a sorted T cell fraction (not recorded which). Receptors originate from a male donor with ankylosing spondylitis or in good health (not recorded which).

V gene TRBV9 combines with J gene TRBJ1-2, with 7 bases identical to TRBD1. CDR3 length: 15 residues. From germline, CDR1 is SGDLS and CDR2 YYNGEE. V gave up 3 bases and J gave up 2 bases; unmatched junction bases: 7. The CDR3 nucleotides read TGTGCCAGCAGCGGAATGACAGGGTCCAACTATGGCTACACCTTC. Translating gives CASSGMTGSNYGYTF.

The table lists this clonotype with a few counts. The J gene is TRBJ2-1, the V gene TRBV20-1; 8 bases fit TRBD2. The CDR3 contains 16 residues. Per germline, CDR1 DFQATT and CDR2 SNEGSKA (reference sequence). V was pared by 0 bases and J by 5 bases, with 9 bases of the junction left unmatched. CDR3 coding DNA: TGCAGTGCTAGAGATCCCACTCGGGGGGGAAACAATGAGCAGTTCTTC. Translating gives CSARDPTRGGNNEQFF.

V usage is TRBV9 and J usage is TRBJ2-1; D possibly uses TRBD1 or TRBD2 (5 bases each). The CDR3 spans 15 residues. Germline lookup yields CDR1 SGDLS and CDR2 YYNGEE. With 4 bases removed from V and 2 bases from J, the gap between germline ends came to 13 bases. The chain's CDR3 is CASSNRGTAYNEQFF. The CDR3, as DNA: TGTGCCAGCAGCAACCGAGGGACGGCCTACAATGAGCAGTTCTTC.

This clonotype was counted only a few times. The J gene is TRBJ2-7, the V gene TRBV10-3; 9 nucleotides align to TRBD1. The length of the CDR3 is 12 residues. V shed 8 bases and J 3 bases; nucleotides not matched to a gene: 2. Germline lookup yields CDR1 ENHRY and CDR2 SYGVKD. CDR3 sequence: CAIGGQGYEQYF. DNA for the CDR3: TGTGCCATCGGGGGACAGGGCTACGAGCAGTACTTC.

J is TRBJ2-6 and V is TRBV4-1, with D tentatively TRBD1 (5 bases). The length of the CDR3 is 12 residues. CDR1 and CDR2 (germline): MGHRA, YSYEKL. V was pared by 3 bases and J by 13 bases, with 10 bases between. In DNA form, the CDR3 reads TGCGCCAGCAGCCAGGGGCCATGGGTCCTGACTTTC. As protein: CASSQGPWVLTF.

The chain employs TRBV6-5 and TRBJ2-1, with a tentative D call TRBD2 (6 bases). Looked up from germline, CDR1 is MNHEY and CDR2 is SVGAGI. V was clipped by 0 bases and J by 6 bases, with 12 bases between them. This CDR3 region has 15 residues. CDR3 DNA sequence: TGTGCCAGCAGTTACTCGAGCACTAGCTTCAATGAGCAGTTCTTC. It encodes CASSYSSTSFNEQFF.

This clonotype has at least ten counts. The V call is TRBV6-5, the J call TRBJ1-2; no clear D gene. The germline V gene has CDR1 MNHEY and CDR2 SVGAGI. Trimming shortened V by 6 bases and J by 8 bases, and 13 bases separated the two germline ends. The CDR3 sequence is 12 residues long. CDR3 nucleotides: TGTGCCAGCAGGGACGTGGGATCCGGCTACACCTTC. Its translation is CASRDVGSGYTF.

This clonotype was found many times. The chain links TRBV7-9 to TRBJ1-2; D remains unclear. Germline-derived CDR1 and CDR2 are SEHNR and FQNEAQ (reference sequence). V lost 5 bases, J lost 5 bases, and 15 bases lay in between. The CDR3 totals 14 residues. In DNA, the CDR3 is TGTGCCAGCAGCCACGGTGAGACGGTTTATGGCTACACCTTC. This translates into CASSHGETVYGYTF.

The chain uses TRBV20-1 and TRBJ2-1, with D possibly being TRBD1 or TRBD2 (5 bases each). In germline, CDR1 is DFQATT, CDR2 SNEGSKA (reference sequence). V was trimmed by 3 bases and J by 9 bases, leaving 12 bases between them. The length of the CDR3 is 12 residues. CDR3 residues: CSASGTLGEQFF. CDR3 nucleotide sequence: TGCAGTGCTAGCGGGACCTTGGGTGAGCAGTTCTTC.

On this clonotype: An end of the junction differs from the germline gene, which may be a read error. The chain is built from TRBV20-1 and TRBJ2-5; D is perhaps TRBD1 (6 bases). This CDR3 contains 14 residues. The germline V gene has CDR1 DFQATT and CDR2 SNEGSKA (reference sequence). Written as DNA, the CDR3 is TGCAGTGCAAGAGAGGGGGTACGCAGTACGGCCCAGTACTTC. As protein: CSAREGVRSTAQYF.

The chain is built from TRBV2 and TRBJ2-7; D ambiguous. Germline CDR1 is SNHLY and CDR2 is FYNNEI. The CDR3 is made up of 12 amino acids. The V end was cut by 7 bases, the J end by 4 bases, with 11 bases between. The DNA for the CDR3 is TGTGCCAGCACCTACGTGGGTTACGAGCAGTACTTC. This translates into CASTYVGYEQYF.

This clonotype came up a few times. V usage is TRBV7-3 and J usage is TRBJ2-7; perhaps D is TRBD1 or TRBD2 (5 bases each). V lost 0 bases, J lost 2 bases, and 11 bases lay in between. The CDR3 spans 15 residues. Germline loops: CDR1 SGHTA, CDR2 FQGTGA. In DNA form, the CDR3 reads TGTGCCAGCAGCTTAACGGCAGGGACCACCTACGAGCAGTACTTC. Protein product: CASSLTAGTTYEQYF.

The V call is TRBV24-1, the J call TRBJ2-1, with TRBD1 matching over 11 bases. This CDR3 has 15 amino acids. J lost 6 bases, V lost 4 bases, and 4 bases had no gene match. Per the germline V gene, CDR1 is KGHDR and CDR2 is SFDVKD. The CDR3 protein is CATSDPGQGVNEQFF. The CDR3 DNA follows: TGTGCCACCAGTGACCCGGGACAGGGGGTCAATGAGCAGTTCTTC.

There are many counts of this clonotype. The gene calls are TRBV3-1 and TRBJ2-1; D call uncertain. CDR1 LGHDT and CDR2 YNNKEL come from the germline V gene (reference sequence). Trimming removed 6 bases from V and 9 bases from J, with 18 bases in between. The CDR3 extends over 14 amino acids. The chain's CDR3 is CASRPRALQGEQFF. CDR3 coding DNA: TGTGCCAGCAGGCCACGGGCCCTTCAAGGTGAGCAGTTCTTC.

The rearrangement joins TRBV11-2 to TRBJ1-2, with D perhaps TRBD1 (5 bases). CDR1 is SGHAT, CDR2 FQNNGV, per germline. The CDR3 consists of 12 residues. V lost 1 base and J 7 bases, leaving 7 bases between the germline ends. CDR3 amino acids: CASSLGDGGYTF. The DNA for the CDR3 is TGTGCCAGCAGCTTAGGGGACGGTGGCTACACCTTC.

Ten or more counts support this clonotype. The gene calls are TRBV3-1 and TRBJ2-3; 9 bases line up with TRBD2. J was trimmed by 3 bases and V by 1 base; bases with no gene match: 8. This CDR3 spans 17 amino acids. Germline assignment: CDR1 LGHDT and CDR2 YNNKEL (reference sequence). The DNA of the CDR3 is TGTGCCAGCAGCCAAGGTGTAGCGGGGGCCGGGACAGATACGCAGTATTTT. Protein sequence: CASSQGVAGAGTDTQYF.

The genes are TRBV29-1 and TRBJ1-3, with D hard to call. The CDR3 sequence is 13 residues long. Trimming took off 6 bases at V and 4 bases at J, with 13 bases between the two ends. In germline, CDR1 is SQVTM, CDR2 ANQGSEA. This CDR3 reads CSVAYKDGNTIYF. Here the CDR3 DNA reads TGCAGCGTCGCCTACAAGGACGGAAACACCATATATTTT.

The rearrangement uses TRBV12-3 or TRBV12-4 and TRBJ2-7; 10 bases line up with TRBD2. This CDR3 has 16 amino acids. Trimming cost V 3 bases and J 3 bases; bases outside gene matches: 8. The CDR3 is CASSFLGSGGHYEQYF. The DNA of the CDR3 is TGTGCCAGCAGTTTCCTGGGTAGCGGGGGGCACTACGAGCAGTACTTC.

This clonotype appeared many times. Here the CDR3 DNA reads TGTGCCAGCAGTTTTTTTAATAAGGAGACCCAGTACTTC. As protein: CASSFFNKETQYF. The genes are TRBV7-2 and TRBJ2-5; no definite D call. The ends were cut back, 6 bases at V and 5 bases at J, with 13 bases in the middle. Per the germline V gene, CDR1 is SGHTA and CDR2 is FQGNSA. This CDR3 region has 13 residues.